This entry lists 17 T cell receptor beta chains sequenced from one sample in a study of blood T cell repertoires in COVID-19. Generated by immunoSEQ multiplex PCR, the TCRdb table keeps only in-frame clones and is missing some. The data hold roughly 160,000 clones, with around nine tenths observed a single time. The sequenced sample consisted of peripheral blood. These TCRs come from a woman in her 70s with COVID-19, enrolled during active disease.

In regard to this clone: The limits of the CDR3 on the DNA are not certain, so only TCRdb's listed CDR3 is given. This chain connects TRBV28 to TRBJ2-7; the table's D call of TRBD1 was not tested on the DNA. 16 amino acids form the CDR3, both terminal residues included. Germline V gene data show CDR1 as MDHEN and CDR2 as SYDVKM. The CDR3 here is CASSSSFTGGGREQYF.

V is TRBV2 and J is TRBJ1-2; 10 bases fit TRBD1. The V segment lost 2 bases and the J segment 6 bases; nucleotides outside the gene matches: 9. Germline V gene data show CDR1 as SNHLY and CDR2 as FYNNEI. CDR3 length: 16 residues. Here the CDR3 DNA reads TGTGCCAGCAGTGAACCTCGCCTGGACAGGGGGAATGGCTACACCTTC. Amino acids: CASSEPRLDRGNGYTF.

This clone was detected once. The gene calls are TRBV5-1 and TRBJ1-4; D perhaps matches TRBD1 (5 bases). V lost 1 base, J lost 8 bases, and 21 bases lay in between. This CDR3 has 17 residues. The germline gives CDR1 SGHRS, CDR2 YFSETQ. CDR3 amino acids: CASSLNGRGREAEKLFF. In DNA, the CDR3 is TGCGCCAGCAGCTTGAACGGTCGGGGGAGGGAGGCCGAAAAACTGTTTTTT.

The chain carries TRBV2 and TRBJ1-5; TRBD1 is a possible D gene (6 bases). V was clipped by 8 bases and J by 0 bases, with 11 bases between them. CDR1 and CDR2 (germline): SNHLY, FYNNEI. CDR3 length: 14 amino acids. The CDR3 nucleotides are TGTGCCAGCGGCCGACAGGTTAGCAATCAGCCCCAGCATTTT. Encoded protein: CASGRQVSNQPQHF.

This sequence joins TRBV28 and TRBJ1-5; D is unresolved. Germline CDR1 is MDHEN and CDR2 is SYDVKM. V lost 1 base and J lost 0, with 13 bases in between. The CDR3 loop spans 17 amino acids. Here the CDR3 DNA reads TGTGCCAGCAGTTTATCCCCGCGGGGATATAGCAATCAGCCCCAGCATTTT. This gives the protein CASSLSPRGYSNQPQHF.

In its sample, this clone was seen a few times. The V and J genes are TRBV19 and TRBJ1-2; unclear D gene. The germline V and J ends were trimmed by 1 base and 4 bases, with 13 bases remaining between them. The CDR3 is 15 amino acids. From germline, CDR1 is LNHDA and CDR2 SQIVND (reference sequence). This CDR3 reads CASSIVAQFIYGYTF. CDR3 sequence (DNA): TGTGCCAGTAGTATAGTGGCACAGTTTATCTATGGCTACACCTTC.

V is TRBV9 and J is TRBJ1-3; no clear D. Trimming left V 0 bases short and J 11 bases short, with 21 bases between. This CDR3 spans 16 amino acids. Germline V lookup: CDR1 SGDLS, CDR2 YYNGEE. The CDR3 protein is CASSVEGRFRGEAIYF. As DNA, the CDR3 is TGTGCCAGCAGCGTAGAAGGAAGATTCCGCGGGGAGGCCATATATTTT.

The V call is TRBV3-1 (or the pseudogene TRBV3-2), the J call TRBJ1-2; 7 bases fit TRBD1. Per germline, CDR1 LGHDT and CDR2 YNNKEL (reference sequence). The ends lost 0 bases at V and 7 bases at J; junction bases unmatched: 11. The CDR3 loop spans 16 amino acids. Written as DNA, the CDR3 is TGTGCCAGCAGCCAAGAAGACAGGGACGGCGGTGGTGGCTACACCTTC. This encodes CASSQEDRDGGGGYTF.

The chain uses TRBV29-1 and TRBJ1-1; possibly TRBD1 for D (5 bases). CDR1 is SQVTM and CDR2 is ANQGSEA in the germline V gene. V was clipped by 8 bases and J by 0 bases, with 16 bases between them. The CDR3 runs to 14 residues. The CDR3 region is CSTLGGVLNTEAFF. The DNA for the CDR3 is TGCAGCACCCTCGGGGGGGTATTGAACACTGAAGCTTTCTTT.

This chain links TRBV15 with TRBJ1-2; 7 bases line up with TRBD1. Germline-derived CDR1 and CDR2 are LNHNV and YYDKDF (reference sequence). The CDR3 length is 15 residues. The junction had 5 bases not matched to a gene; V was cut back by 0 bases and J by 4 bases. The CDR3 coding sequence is TGTGCCACCAGCAGAGAGACAGGGATCACCTATGGCTACACCTTC. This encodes CATSRETGITYGYTF.

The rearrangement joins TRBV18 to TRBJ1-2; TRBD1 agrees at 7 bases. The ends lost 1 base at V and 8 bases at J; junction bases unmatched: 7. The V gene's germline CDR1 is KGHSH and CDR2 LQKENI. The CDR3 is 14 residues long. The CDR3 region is CASSPLRDSPGYTF. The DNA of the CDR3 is TGTGCCAGCTCACCACTCCGGGACAGTCCCGGCTACACCTTC.

CDR3 nucleotides: TGTGCCAGCAGGTCGAGCGTCCAGGGGTACACCGGGGAGCTGTTTTTT. Translation: CASRSSVQGYTGELFF. This sequence joins TRBV7-9 and TRBJ2-2, with D possibly being TRBD1 (6 bases). The germline gives CDR1 SEHNR, CDR2 FQNEAQ (reference sequence). V was cut by 6 bases and J by 3 bases, with 17 bases left in between. The CDR3 is made up of 16 amino acids. Combining the CDR3 with reference TRBV7-9 and TRBJ2-2 gives the whole variable domain DTGVSQNPRHKITKRGQNVTFRCDPISEHNRLYWYRQTLGQGPEFLTYFQNEAQLEKSRLLSDRFSAERPKGSFSTLEIQRTEQGDSAMYLCASRSSVQGYTGELFFGEGSRLTVL.

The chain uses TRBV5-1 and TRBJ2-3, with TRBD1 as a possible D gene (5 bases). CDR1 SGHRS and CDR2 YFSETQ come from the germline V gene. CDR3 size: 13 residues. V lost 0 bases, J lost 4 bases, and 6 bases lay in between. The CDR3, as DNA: TGCGCCAGCAGCTTGGGGGGCTCAGATACGCAGTATTTT. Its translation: CASSLGGSDTQYF. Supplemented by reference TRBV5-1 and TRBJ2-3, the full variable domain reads KAGVTQTPRYLIKTRGQQVTLSCSPISGHRSVSWYQQTPGQGLQFLFEYFSETQRNKGNFPGRFSGRQFSNSRSEMNVSTLELGDSALYLCASSLGGSDTQYFGPGTRLTVL.

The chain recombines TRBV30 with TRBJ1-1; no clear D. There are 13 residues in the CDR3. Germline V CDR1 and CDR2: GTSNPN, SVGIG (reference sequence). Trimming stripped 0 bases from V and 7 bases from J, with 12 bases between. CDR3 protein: CAWSVSERDEAFF. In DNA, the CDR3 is TGTGCCTGGAGTGTATCCGAACGAGATGAAGCTTTCTTT.

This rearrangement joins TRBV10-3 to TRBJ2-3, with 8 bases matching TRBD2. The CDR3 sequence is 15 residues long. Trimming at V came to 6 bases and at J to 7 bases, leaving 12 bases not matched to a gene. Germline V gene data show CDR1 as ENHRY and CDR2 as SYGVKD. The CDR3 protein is CAIRGESGGLNTQYF. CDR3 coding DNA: TGTGCCATCAGAGGCGAAAGCGGGGGCCTAAATACGCAGTATTTT.

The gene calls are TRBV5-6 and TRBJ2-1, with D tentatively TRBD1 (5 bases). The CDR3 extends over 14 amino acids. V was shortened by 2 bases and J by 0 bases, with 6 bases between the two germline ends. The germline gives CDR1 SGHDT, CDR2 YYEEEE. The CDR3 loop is CASSLQASYNEQFF. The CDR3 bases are TGTGCCAGCAGCTTACAGGCCTCCTACAATGAGCAGTTCTTC. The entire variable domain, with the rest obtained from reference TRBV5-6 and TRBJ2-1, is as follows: DAGVTQSPTHLIKTRGQQVTLRCSPKSGHDTVSWYQQALGQGPQFIFQYYEEEERQRGNFPDRFSGHQFPNYSSELNVNALLLGDSALYLCASSLQASYNEQFFGPGTRLTVL.

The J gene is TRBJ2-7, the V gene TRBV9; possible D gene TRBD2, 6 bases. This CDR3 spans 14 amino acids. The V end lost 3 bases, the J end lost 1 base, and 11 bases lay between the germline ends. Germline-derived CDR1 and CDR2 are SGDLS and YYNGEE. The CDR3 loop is CASSGRRGSYEQYF. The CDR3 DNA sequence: TGTGCCAGCAGCGGTCGGCGGGGTTCCTACGAGCAGTACTTC.